Listed below are T cell receptor beta chains from one sample, sequenced in a study of regulatory T cells in long-lasting Graves disease. Via MiXCR, TCRdb re-called the multiplex PCR reads, giving one row per CDR3 protein. The table has 450,000 to 700,000 distinct CDR3 sequences, approximately 13% seen once. The same sample was also studied in work on T cells in Graves' hyperthyroidism and ophthalmopathy.

The sequences come from peripheral blood mononuclear cells (PBMCs), collected at new diagnosis, from a patient treated with antithyroid drugs. The source is a man aged 25-40 years with Graves disease. Both conserved end residues are part of each CDR3. A D gene is named only where the DNA matches it firmly. Clone size, where shown, is once, few, many, or a class for clones that have expanded.

CDR3nt: TGCAGTGCTAGAGAGAGCAATGACGAGCAGTACTTC
CDR3aa: CSARESNDEQYF
d_gene: .
abundance: many
v_gene: TRBV20-1
j_gene: TRBJ2-7

CDR3nt: TGCAGTGCTAGAGATCTCGGAGAGACCCAGTACTTC
CDR3aa: CSARDLGETQYF
d_gene: .
abundance: many
v_gene: TRBV20-1
j_gene: TRBJ2-5

CDR3nt: TGTGCCAGCAGCTTTGATGCACATGGATATGGCTACACCTTC
CDR3aa: CASSFDAHGYGYTF
d_gene: .
abundance: .
v_gene: TRBV5-6
j_gene: TRBJ1-2

CDR3nt: TGTGCCAGCAGCGCCTTCGGCGGGAGGAGCTCCTACGAGCAGTACTTC
CDR3aa: CASSAFGGRSSYEQYF
d_gene: TRBD2
abundance: few
v_gene: TRBV9
j_gene: TRBJ2-7

CDR3nt: TGTGCCAGCAGTGTTTCTCTAGCGGGGATGAATGAGCAGTTCTTC
CDR3aa: CASSVSLAGMNEQFF
d_gene: TRBD2
abundance: many
v_gene: TRBV25-1
j_gene: TRBJ2-1

CDR3nt: TGTGCCAGCAGCCGACAGAACTACTACTACGAGCAGTACTTC
CDR3aa: CASSRQNYYYEQYF
d_gene: .
abundance: many
v_gene: TRBV12-3/TRBV12-4
j_gene: TRBJ2-7

CDR3nt: TGTGCCAGCAGCGTAGCTGCAGGGACGCCCAACTATGGCTACACCTTC
CDR3aa: CASSVAAGTPNYGYTF
d_gene: .
abundance: many
v_gene: TRBV9
j_gene: TRBJ1-2

CDR3nt: TGCGCCAGCAGCTTGGCGGGTTGGGGATCGGAAGCTTTCTTT
CDR3aa: CASSLAGWGSEAFF
d_gene: .
abundance: .
v_gene: TRBV5-1
j_gene: TRBJ1-1

CDR3nt: TGTGCCTGGAGTGTAGAGGAGGCTTTAGAGCAGTTCTTC
CDR3aa: CAWSVEEALEQFF
d_gene: .
abundance: few
v_gene: TRBV30
j_gene: TRBJ2-1

CDR3nt: TGTGCCAGCAGTCCAGTAACCTACGAGCAGTACTTC
CDR3aa: CASSPVTYEQYF
d_gene: .
abundance: once
v_gene: TRBV7-8
j_gene: TRBJ2-7

CDR3nt: TGCAGCGTTGGGGGCCGGGACAGGGAGATCGCAGATACGCAGTATTTT
CDR3aa: CSVGGRDREIADTQYF
d_gene: TRBD1
abundance: few
v_gene: TRBV29-1
j_gene: TRBJ2-3

CDR3nt: TGTGCCAGCAGCCCCCACGACGGAACCTACGAGCAGTACTTC
CDR3aa: CASSPHDGTYEQYF
d_gene: .
abundance: many
v_gene: TRBV7-7
j_gene: TRBJ2-7

CDR3nt: TGCAGTGCTAGTGCGCCCTTCACAGATACGCAGTATTTT
CDR3aa: CSASAPFTDTQYF
d_gene: .
abundance: many
v_gene: TRBV20-1
j_gene: TRBJ2-3

CDR3nt: TGTGCCAGTCAACAGGGGGGTGGTACCGGGGAGCTGTTTTTT
CDR3aa: CASQQGGGTGELFF
d_gene: TRBD1
abundance: few
v_gene: TRBV19
j_gene: TRBJ2-2

CDR3nt: TGCGCCAGCAGCTTAGTTCCCGACGGGAACGAGCAGTACTTC
CDR3aa: CASSLVPDGNEQYF
d_gene: .
abundance: many
v_gene: TRBV5-1
j_gene: TRBJ2-7

CDR3nt: TGTGCCAGCAGTGGACTAGCGGGAGCCGTTTCGGGCGAGCAGTACTTC
CDR3aa: CASSGLAGAVSGEQYF
d_gene: TRBD2
abundance: .
v_gene: TRBV6-1
j_gene: TRBJ2-7

CDR3nt: TGTGCCAGCAGTCATCCCACCAGCGGGGGTCCTTCCTACAATGAGCAGTTCTTC
CDR3aa: CASSHPTSGGPSYNEQFF
d_gene: TRBD2
abundance: many
v_gene: TRBV27
j_gene: TRBJ2-1

CDR3nt: TGTGCCAGTAGTATAAACCCCCATGGGGAGACCCAGTACTTC
CDR3aa: CASSINPHGETQYF
d_gene: .
abundance: .
v_gene: TRBV19
j_gene: TRBJ2-5

CDR3nt: TGTGCCAGCAGCCAAGTCCTGAACACTGAAGCTTTCTTT
CDR3aa: CASSQVLNTEAFF
d_gene: .
abundance: few
v_gene: TRBV4-2
j_gene: TRBJ1-1

CDR3nt: TGCAGTGCTAGAATAGGCTACTATGGCTACACCTTC
CDR3aa: CSARIGYYGYTF
d_gene: .
abundance: many
v_gene: TRBV20-1
j_gene: TRBJ1-2